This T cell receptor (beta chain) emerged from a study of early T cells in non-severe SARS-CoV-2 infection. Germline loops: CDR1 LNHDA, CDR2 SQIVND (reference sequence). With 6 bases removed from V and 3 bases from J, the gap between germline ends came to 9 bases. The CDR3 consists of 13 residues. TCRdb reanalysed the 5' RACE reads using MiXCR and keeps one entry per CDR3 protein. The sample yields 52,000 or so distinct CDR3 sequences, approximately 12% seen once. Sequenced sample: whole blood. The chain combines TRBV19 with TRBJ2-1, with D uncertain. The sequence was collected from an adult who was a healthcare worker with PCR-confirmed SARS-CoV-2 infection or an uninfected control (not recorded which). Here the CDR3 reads CASRVFGYNEQFF. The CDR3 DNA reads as TGTGCCAGTAGAGTGTTTGGCTACAATGAGCAGTTCTTC.